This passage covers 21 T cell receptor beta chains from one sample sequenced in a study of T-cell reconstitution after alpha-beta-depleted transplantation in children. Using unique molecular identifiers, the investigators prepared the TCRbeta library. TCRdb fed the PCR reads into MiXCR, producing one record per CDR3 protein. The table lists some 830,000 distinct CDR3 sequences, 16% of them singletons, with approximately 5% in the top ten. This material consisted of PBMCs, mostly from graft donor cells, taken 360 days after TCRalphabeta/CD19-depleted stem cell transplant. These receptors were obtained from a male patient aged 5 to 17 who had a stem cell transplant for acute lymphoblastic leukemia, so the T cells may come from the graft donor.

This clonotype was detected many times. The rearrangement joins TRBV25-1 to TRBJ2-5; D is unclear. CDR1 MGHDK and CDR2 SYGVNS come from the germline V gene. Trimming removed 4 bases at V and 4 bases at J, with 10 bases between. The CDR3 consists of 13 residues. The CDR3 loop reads CASSGWNPETQYF. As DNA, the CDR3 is TGTGCCAGCAGTGGGTGGAATCCAGAGACCCAGTACTTC.

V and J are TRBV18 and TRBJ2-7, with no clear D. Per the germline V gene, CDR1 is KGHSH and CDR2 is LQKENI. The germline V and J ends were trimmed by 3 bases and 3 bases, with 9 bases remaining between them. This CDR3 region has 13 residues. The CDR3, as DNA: TGTGCCAGCTCACCGCACCCTAACTACGAGCAGTACTTC. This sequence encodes CASSPHPNYEQYF.

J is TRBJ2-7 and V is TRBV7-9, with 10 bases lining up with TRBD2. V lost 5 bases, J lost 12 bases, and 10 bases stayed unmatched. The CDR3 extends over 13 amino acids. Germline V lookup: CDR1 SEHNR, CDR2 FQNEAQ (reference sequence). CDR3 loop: CASSPGLAAVPYF. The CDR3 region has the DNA TGTGCCAGCAGCCCCGGACTAGCGGCCGTTCCGTACTTC.

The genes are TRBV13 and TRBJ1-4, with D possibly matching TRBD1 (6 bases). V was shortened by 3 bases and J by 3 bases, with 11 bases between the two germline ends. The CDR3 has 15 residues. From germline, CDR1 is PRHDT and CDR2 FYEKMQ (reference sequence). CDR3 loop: CASSLQGTPNEKLFF. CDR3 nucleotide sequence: TGTGCCAGCAGCTTGCAGGGGACCCCTAATGAAAAACTGTTTTTT.

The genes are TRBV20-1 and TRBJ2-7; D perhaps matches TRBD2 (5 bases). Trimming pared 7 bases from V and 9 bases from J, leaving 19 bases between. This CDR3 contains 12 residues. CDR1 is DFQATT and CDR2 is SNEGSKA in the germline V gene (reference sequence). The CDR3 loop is CSVAKSHSGQYF. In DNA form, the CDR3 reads TGCAGTGTCGCGAAGAGTCACAGCGGGCAGTACTTC.

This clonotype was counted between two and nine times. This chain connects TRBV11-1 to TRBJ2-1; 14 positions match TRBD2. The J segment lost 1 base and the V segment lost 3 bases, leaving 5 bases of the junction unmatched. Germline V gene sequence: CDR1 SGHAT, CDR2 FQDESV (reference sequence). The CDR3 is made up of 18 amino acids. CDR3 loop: CASSFGTSGGFSYNEQFF. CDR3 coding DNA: TGTGCCAGCAGCTTCGGGACTAGCGGGGGATTTTCCTACAATGAGCAGTTCTTC.

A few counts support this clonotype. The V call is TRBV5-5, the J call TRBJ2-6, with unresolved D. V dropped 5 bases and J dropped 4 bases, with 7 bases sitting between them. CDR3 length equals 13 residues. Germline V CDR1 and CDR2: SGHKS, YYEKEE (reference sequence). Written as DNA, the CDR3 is TGTGCCAGCAGGCCGCTCGGGGCCAACGTCCTGACTTTC. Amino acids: CASRPLGANVLTF.

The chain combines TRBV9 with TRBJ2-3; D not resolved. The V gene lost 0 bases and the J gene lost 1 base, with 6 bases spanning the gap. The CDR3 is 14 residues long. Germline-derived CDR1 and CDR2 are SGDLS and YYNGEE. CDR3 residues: CASSVDQRTDTQYF. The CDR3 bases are TGTGCCAGCAGCGTAGACCAACGCACAGATACGCAGTATTTT. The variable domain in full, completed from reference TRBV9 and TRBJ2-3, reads DSGVTQTPKHLITATGQRVTLRCSPRSGDLSVYWYQQSLDQGLQFLIQYYNGEERAKGNILERFSAQQFPDLHSELNLSSLELGDSALYFCASSVDQRTDTQYFGPGTRLTVL.

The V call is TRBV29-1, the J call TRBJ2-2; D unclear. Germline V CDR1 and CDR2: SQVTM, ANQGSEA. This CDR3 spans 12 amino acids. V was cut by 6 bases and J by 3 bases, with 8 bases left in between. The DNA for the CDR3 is TGCAGCGTCGTTTTAGACACCGGGGAGCTGTTTTTT. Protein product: CSVVLDTGELFF.

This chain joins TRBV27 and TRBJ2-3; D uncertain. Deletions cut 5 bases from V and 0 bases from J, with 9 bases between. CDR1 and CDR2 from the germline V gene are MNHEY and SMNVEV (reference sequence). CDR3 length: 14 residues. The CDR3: CASSTWASTDTQYF. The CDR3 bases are TGTGCCAGCAGTACGTGGGCTAGCACAGATACGCAGTATTTT.

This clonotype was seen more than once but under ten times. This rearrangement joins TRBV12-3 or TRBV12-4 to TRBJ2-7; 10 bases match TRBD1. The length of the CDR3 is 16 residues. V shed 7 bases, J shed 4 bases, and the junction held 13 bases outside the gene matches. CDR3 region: CASTSRTGGFLYEQYF. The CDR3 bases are TGTGCCAGCACCTCTCGGACAGGGGGGTTTCTTTACGAGCAGTACTTC.

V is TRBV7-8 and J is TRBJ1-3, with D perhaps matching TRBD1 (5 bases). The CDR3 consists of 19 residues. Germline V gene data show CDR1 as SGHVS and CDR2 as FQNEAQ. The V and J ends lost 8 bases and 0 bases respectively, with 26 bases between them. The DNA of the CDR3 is TGTGCCAGCGAACTAGGATCGTTATGGGGCCGTCGCTCTGGAAACACCATATATTTT. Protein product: CASELGSLWGRRSGNTIYF.

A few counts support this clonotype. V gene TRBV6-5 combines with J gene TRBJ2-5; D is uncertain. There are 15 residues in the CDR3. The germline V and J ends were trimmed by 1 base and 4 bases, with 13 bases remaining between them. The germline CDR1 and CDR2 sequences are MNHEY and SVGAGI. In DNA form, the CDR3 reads TGTGCCAGCAGTTACTTGGGCGTGAAGGGAGAGACCCAGTACTTC. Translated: CASSYLGVKGETQYF.

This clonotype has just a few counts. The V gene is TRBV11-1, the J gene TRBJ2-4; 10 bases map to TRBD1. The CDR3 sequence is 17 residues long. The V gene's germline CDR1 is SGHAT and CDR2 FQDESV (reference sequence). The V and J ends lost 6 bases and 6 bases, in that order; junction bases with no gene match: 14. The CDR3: CASSPSPGQGSTNIQYF. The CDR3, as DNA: TGTGCCAGCAGTCCATCTCCGGGACAGGGGAGCACAAACATTCAGTACTTC.

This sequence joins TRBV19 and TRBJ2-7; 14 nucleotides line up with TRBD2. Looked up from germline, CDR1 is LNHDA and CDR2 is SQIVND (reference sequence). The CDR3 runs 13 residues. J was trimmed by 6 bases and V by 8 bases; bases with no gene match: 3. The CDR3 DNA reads TGTGCCAGTCCGGGACTAGCGGGAGTCGAGCAGTACTTC. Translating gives CASPGLAGVEQYF.

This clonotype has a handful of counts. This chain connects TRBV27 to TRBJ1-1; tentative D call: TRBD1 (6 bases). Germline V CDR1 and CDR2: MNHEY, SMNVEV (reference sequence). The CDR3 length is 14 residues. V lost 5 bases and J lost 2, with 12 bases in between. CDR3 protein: CASSNTRGNTEAFF. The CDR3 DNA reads TGTGCCAGCAGTAACACCAGGGGAAACACTGAAGCTTTCTTT.

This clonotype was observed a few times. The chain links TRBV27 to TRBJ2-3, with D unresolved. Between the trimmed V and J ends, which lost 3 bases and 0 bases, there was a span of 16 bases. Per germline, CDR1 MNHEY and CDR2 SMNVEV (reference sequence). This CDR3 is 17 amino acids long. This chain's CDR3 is CASSFKFHHSSTDTQYF. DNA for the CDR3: TGTGCCAGCAGTTTCAAGTTTCACCACTCTAGCACAGATACGCAGTATTTT.

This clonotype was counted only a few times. The CDR3 region has the DNA TGTGCCAGCAGCTTGGGTCAGGGCGGGGAGCTGTTTTTT. The encoded protein is CASSLGQGGELFF. The chain is built from TRBV5-6 and TRBJ2-2, with D tentatively TRBD1 (5 bases). V lost 0 bases to trimming and J lost 7 bases, with 7 bases between them. Germline values: CDR1 SGHDT, CDR2 YYEEEE. The CDR3 length is 13 residues.

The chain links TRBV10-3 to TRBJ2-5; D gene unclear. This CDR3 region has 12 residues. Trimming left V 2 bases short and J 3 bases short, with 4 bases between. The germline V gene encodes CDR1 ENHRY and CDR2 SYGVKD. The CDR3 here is CAISEREETQYF. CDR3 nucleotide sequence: TGTGCCATCAGTGAGCGTGAAGAGACCCAGTACTTC.

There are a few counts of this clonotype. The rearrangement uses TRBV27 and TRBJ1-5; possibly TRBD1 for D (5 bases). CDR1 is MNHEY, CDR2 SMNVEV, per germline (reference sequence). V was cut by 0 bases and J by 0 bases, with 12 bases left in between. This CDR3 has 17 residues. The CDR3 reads CASSLSKRDLSNQPQHF. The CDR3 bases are TGTGCCAGCAGTTTATCGAAACGGGACCTTAGCAATCAGCCCCAGCATTTT.

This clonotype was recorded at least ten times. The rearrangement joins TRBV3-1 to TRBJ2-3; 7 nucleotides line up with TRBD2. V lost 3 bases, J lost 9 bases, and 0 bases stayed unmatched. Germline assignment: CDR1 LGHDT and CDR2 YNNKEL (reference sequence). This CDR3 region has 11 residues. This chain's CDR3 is CASSQGGTQYF. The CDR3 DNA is TGTGCCAGCAGCCAGGGAGGGACGCAGTATTTT.